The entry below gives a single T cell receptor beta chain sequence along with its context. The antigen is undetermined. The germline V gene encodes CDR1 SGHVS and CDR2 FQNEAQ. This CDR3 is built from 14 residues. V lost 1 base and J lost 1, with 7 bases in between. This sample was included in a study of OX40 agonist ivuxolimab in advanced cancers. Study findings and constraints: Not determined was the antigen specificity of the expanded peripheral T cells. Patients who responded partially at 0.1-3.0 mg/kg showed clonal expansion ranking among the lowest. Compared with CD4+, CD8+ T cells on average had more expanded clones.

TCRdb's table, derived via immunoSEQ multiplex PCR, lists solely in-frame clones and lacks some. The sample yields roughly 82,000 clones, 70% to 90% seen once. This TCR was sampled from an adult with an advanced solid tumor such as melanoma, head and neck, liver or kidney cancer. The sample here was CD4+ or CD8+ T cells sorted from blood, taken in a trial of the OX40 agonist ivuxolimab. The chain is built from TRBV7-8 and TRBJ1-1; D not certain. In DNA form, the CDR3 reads TGTGCCAGCAGCTTAGGTAATACGAACACTGAAGCTTTCTTT. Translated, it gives CASSLGNTNTEAFF. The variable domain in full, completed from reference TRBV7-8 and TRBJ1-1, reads GAGVSQSPRYKVAKRGQDVALRCDPISGHVSLFWYQQALGQGPEFLTYFQNEAQLDKSGLPSDRFFAERPEGSVSTLKIQRTQQEDSAVYLCASSLGNTNTEAFFGQGTRLTVV.